This T cell receptor beta chain was observed in a study of neurological immune-mediated disorders. Regarding the study as a whole: The level of TCR clonal expansion was highest in patients with HTLV-1-associated myelopathy and lowest in multiple sclerosis, where it fell below the level seen in healthy controls. None of the CDR3 amino acid sequences of expanded clones recurred across subjects, suggesting private repertoires in all groups.

The time point is: longitudinal time-point 2. The unsorted libraries originated from 2 million PBMCs kept at -80 C. This clonotype showed up many times. Its antigen is currently unknown. This CDR3 comprises 16 residues. V lost 4 bases and J 4 bases, leaving 17 bases between the germline ends. In germline, CDR1 is SGDLS, CDR2 YYNGEE. Each TCR transcript was tagged with a 10-nucleotide random UMI during 5'RACE. TCRdb itself ran the 5' RACE reads through MiXCR, one entry per CDR3 protein. The sample records some 87,000 distinct CDR3 sequences, over 10% being singletons. The sequence came from a female donor with HTLV-1-associated myelopathy (HAM/TSP). The material sequenced was PBMCs. The V and J genes are TRBV9 and TRBJ1-4; D remains ambiguous. CDR3 region: CASSTHALGSNEKLFF. Written as DNA, the CDR3 is TGTGCCAGCAGCACCCACGCTCTCGGGAGTAATGAAAAACTGTTTTTT.